The rows below give T cell receptor beta chains drawn from one sample of a study of cytomegalovirus exposure and HLA in healthy donors. The data were produced by immunoSEQ multiplex PCR, yet TCRdb's version contains in-frame clones alone and is incomplete. The sample lists about 200,000 clones; less than 85% were seen once. The source material was PBMCs. The receptor set was obtained from a girl under 10 years old in good health and CMV-seronegative. Each CDR3 is given with its conserved first and last residue. The D gene is left open where the match is weak. Size tells how often a clone was seen (once, few, many) or the class of an expanded clone, and some rows leave it out.

TRBJ2-5 TRBV29-1 TRBD2 . TGCAGCGTTGACAGCGGGATGACTGAGACCCAGTACTTC CSVDSGMTETQYF
TRBJ2-2 TRBV19 . . TGTGCCAGTAGTACCGGACTGAGGAACACCGGGGAGCTGTTTTTT CASSTGLRNTGELFF
TRBJ2-7 TRBV28 . . TGTGCCAGCAGTTTAAATGCGGGACACGAGCAGTACTTC CASSLNAGHEQYF
TRBJ1-1 TRBV19 TRBD1 . TGTGCCAGTAGTGGAGGACAGGGGATGAACACTGAAGCTTTCTTT CASSGGQGMNTEAFF
TRBJ2-6 TRBV7-8 TRBD2 . TGTGCCAGCAGCTTAAAAAGGACTAGTACTGGGGCCAACGTCCTGACTTTC CASSLKRTSTGANVLTF
TRBJ2-2 TRBV4-1 TRBD2 . TGCGCCAGCAGCCAGCATAGCGGGAGTAGCACCGGGGAGCTGTTTTTT CASSQHSGSSTGELFF
TRBJ1-2 TRBV27 . . TGTGCCAGCAGTCACGGGACATTCTATGGCTACACCTTC CASSHGTFYGYTF
TRBJ1-1 TRBV4-1 . . TGCGCCAGCAGCTTAGACGGCGGTGAAGCTTTCTTT CASSLDGGEAFF
TRBJ2-7 TRBV7-9 TRBD2 . TGTTCCAGCAGCCCTCCGGGCGGGAGGTCACCCTACGAGCAGTACTTC CSSSPPGGRSPYEQYF
TRBJ1-2 TRBV19 TRBD1 . TGTGCCAGTAGTCCTAAAGCCGGGACAGGGGGAGGAGGTGGCTACACCTTC CASSPKAGTGGGGGYTF
TRBJ1-4 TRBV30 TRBD1 . TGTGCCTGGAGTGGCTATACAGGGGGCAGGGCTAATGAAAAACTGTTTTTT CAWSGYTGGRANEKLFF
TRBJ2-7 TRBV2 TRBD1 . TGTGCCAGCAAGACCCGACAGGGCCCCTACGAGCAGTACTTC CASKTRQGPYEQYF
TRBJ2-3 TRBV10-1 . . TGCGCCAGCAGTGAGAGGTCAGGGGCCCTTAGCACAGATACGCAGTATTTT CASSERSGALSTDTQYF
TRBJ1-3 TRBV5-5 TRBD1 . TGTGCCAGCAGCCGGACAGGGTTTGGAAACACCATATATTTT CASSRTGFGNTIYF
TRBJ2-5 TRBV5-1 TRBD2 . TGCGCCAGCAGCTCTCCCCTCCTAGCGGCGGGGGAGACCCAGTACTTC CASSSPLLAAGETQYF
TRBJ2-1 TRBV5-4 . few TGTGCCAGCAGCTTACAGGGCGCTGAGCAGTTCTTC CASSLQGAEQFF
TRBJ2-1 TRBV7-6 TRBD2 . TGTGCCAGCAGCTTGGGGAGCGGGAGAGGTTATGAGCAGTTCTTC CASSLGSGRGYEQFF
TRBJ1-2 TRBV4-2 . few TGTGCCAGCAGCCAAGAACGGGGGGACCGCCAGGGCGGCTACACCTTC CASSQERGDRQGGYTF
TRBJ2-7 TRBV12-5 TRBD1 . TGTGCTAGTGGTTTGGGGGAGACAGGGTTCTACGAGCAGTACTTC CASGLGETGFYEQYF
TRBJ2-2 TRBV5-6 . . TGTGCCAGCAGCTTGCTTGACACCGGGGAGCTGTTTTTT CASSLLDTGELFF
TRBJ2-5 TRBV2 TRBD2 . TGTGCCAGCACACAAACGACTAGCGGATTCCAAGAGACCCAGTACTTC CASTQTTSGFQETQYF